This TCR beta chain was sequenced during a study of blood T cell repertoires in COVID-19. At the level of the study: Spain, Italy and the United States supplied samples that represented acute and convalescent COVID-19. PBMCs, B-cell-depleted T cells, or T cells were the source of the cDNA or gDNA that made up the material.

In the original processing: Reference gene primer amplification gave nucleated cell count estimates. Sequencing used immunoSEQ multiplex PCR; TCRdb keeps in-frame clones, though not all of them. V, J and clone size were drawn from that table, and D and trimming were deduced from the DNA. The profile covers 70,000 to 95,000 clones, with approximately 75% appearing a single time and 10% to 15% taken by the ten largest. Germline V gene data show CDR1 as LGHDT and CDR2 as YNNKEL (reference sequence). The V and J ends lost 1 base and 5 bases respectively, with 9 bases between them. The CDR3 is made up of 14 amino acids.

The sequencing input was peripheral blood. This clonotype was sampled from a human donor in a cohort sampled during active COVID-19. This chain uses TRBV3-1 (or the pseudogene TRBV3-2) with TRBJ2-1; TRBD1 is a possible D gene (6 bases). The CDR3, as DNA: TGTGCCAGCAGCCAAGGGGGGCTGCACAATGAGCAGTTCTTC. Translation: CASSQGGLHNEQFF.